This TCR beta chain was found in a study of spatial heterogeneity in lung cancer. Study details: The study consistently detected more beta-chain than alpha-chain sequences.

Regarding the study as a whole: Among blood samples, ubiquitous expanded tumor TCRs appeared more at resection than at follow-up.

This clonotype was detected many times. Its antigen is not identified. TCRdb recomputed calls from the 5' RACE reads with MiXCR, one row per CDR3 protein. The sample yields 35,000 to 45,000 distinct CDR3 sequences, roughly 6.5% seen once. The time point: sample taken at primary tumor resection. The donors comprised approximately 75 untreated early-stage non-small cell lung cancer patients. The study sequenced unsorted whole RNA from tumor, nontumor lung or frozen PBMC. The TCR sequence derives from a female donor with early-stage non-small cell lung cancer. Source: PBMCs, taken at surgery.

DNA of the CDR3: TGTGCCAGCAGTTTATCGGTCACCGTGGGAGATACGCAGTATTTT. It codes for CASSLSVTVGDTQYF. V usage is TRBV27 and J usage is TRBJ2-3; D is uncertain. The CDR3 runs 15 residues. CDR1 and CDR2 from the germline V gene are MNHEY and SMNVEV (reference sequence). Between the trimmed V and J ends, which lost 0 bases and 5 bases, there was a span of 12 bases.